This TCR beta chain emerged from a study of T cells after somatic rescue of genetic block. Looked up from germline, CDR1 is MNHNY and CDR2 is SVGAGI (reference sequence). Trimming cost V 6 bases and J 3 bases, with 11 bases left between them. This CDR3 is 13 amino acids long. The repertoire was sequenced with immunoSEQ multiplex PCR; TCRdb's copy has only in-frame clones and lacks some. The data show roughly 11,000 clones, 60% to 85% seen once. The sequence came from a boy younger than 18. The V gene is TRBV6-6, the J gene TRBJ1-2; D gene ambiguous. Material: peripheral blood mononuclear cells (PBMCs). The CDR3 spells CASSLYKDYGYTF. Written as DNA, the CDR3 is TGTGCCAGCAGCCTGTACAAGGACTATGGCTACACCTTC.